The next 25 T cell receptor beta chains were all read from a single sample in a study of blood T cell repertoires in COVID-19. Libraries were prepared by immunoSEQ multiplex PCR; TCRdb keeps only in-frame clonotypes and omits some of them. Among around 300,000 clones listed, approximately 88% were seen once. What was sequenced was peripheral blood. These receptor sequences come from a woman aged 25 to 39 with COVID-19, enrolled during active disease.

V and J are TRBV2 and TRBJ1-3, with a weak D call TRBD1 (5 bases). CDR1 SNHLY and CDR2 FYNNEI come from the germline V gene. V shed 4 bases and J shed 7 bases, with 17 bases lying between them. This CDR3 is built from 15 residues. The CDR3 protein is CASSGARGSENTIYF. CDR3 nucleotides: TGTGCCAGCAGTGGGGCCCGGGGGTCGGAGAACACCATATATTTT. Together with reference TRBV2 and TRBJ1-3, the CDR3 gives the full variable domain: EPEVTQTPSHQVTQMGQEVILRCVPISNHLYFYWYRQILGQKVEFLVSFYNNEISEKSEIFDDQFSVERPDGSNFTLKIRSTKLEDSAMYFCASSGARGSENTIYFGEGSWLTVV.

This rearrangement joins TRBV3-1 (or the pseudogene TRBV3-2) to TRBJ1-1; D remains ambiguous. CDR1 is LGHDT and CDR2 is YNNKEL in the germline V gene (reference sequence). Between the trimmed V and J ends, which lost 4 bases and 7 bases, there was a span of 13 bases. The CDR3 has 13 residues. CDR3 nucleotide sequence: TGTGCCAGCAGCCCCGCCGAGGGAGTTGAAGCTTTCTTT. This gives the protein CASSPAEGVEAFF.

The chain has TRBV6-5 and TRBJ1-2; D is perhaps TRBD1 (6 bases). The CDR3 totals 15 residues. V was trimmed by 7 bases and J by 7 bases, leaving 22 bases between them. CDR1 is MNHEY, CDR2 SVGAGI, per germline. The CDR3, as DNA: TGTGCCAGCAAGTGGGACACGGTCTCTTATATTGGCTACACCTTC. It translates to CASKWDTVSYIGYTF.

Written as DNA, the CDR3 is TGTGCCAGCAGTTCCAGATTACTAGCGGGGGGGCACAAAGAGACCCAGTACTTC. Translation gives CASSSRLLAGGHKETQYF. V usage is TRBV6-2 or TRBV6-3 and J usage is TRBJ2-5; the match to TRBD2 covers 13 bases. Germline V gene lookup returns CDR1 MNHEY and CDR2 SVGEGT. This CDR3 has 18 amino acids. V lost 4 bases to trimming and J lost 3 bases; unmatched junction nucleotides: 11.

V is TRBV3-1 (or the pseudogene TRBV3-2) and J is TRBJ1-3; no definite D call. The CDR3 totals 13 residues. Trimming took 0 bases from V and 9 from J, leaving 9 bases between them. Per germline, CDR1 LGHDT and CDR2 YNNKEL (reference sequence). The DNA for the CDR3 is TGTGCCAGCAGCCAAGATCCCCGGGGCACCATATATTTT. This encodes CASSQDPRGTIYF.

CDR3 DNA: TGTGCCAGCAGTCGGGACAGAAATTCACCCCTCCACTTT. It yields the protein CASSRDRNSPLHF. The chain uses TRBV27 and TRBJ1-6; 7 nucleotides match TRBD1. Per the germline V gene, CDR1 is MNHEY and CDR2 is SMNVEV (reference sequence). The V gene end was trimmed by 5 bases and the J gene end by 7 bases; junction bases not matched to a gene: 2. The CDR3 runs to 13 residues.

This chain connects TRBV19 to TRBJ1-2; D not certain. Trimming took off 8 bases at V and 5 bases at J, with 12 bases between the two ends. This CDR3 comprises 12 residues. Germline V gene data show CDR1 as LNHDA and CDR2 as SQIVND (reference sequence). The CDR3: CASPLHLYGYTF. For the CDR3, the DNA is TGTGCCAGTCCCCTCCACTTGTATGGCTACACCTTC.

This chain uses TRBV6-6 with TRBJ2-1; 11 bases are a match to TRBD1. This CDR3 has 16 residues. Trimming at V came to 5 bases and at J to 7 bases, leaving 10 bases not matched to a gene. Germline assignment: CDR1 MNHNY and CDR2 SVGAGI (reference sequence). In DNA form, the CDR3 reads TGTGCCAGCAGTACCCTCGGACAGGGGGCAGTGAATGAGCAGTTCTTC. Amino acid sequence: CASSTLGQGAVNEQFF.

V gene TRBV5-1 combines with J gene TRBJ1-4, with TRBD1 as a possible D gene (6 bases). CDR1 SGHRS and CDR2 YFSETQ come from the germline V gene. The CDR3 contains 16 residues. V was shortened by 5 bases and J by 2 bases, with 16 bases between the two germline ends. CDR3 DNA sequence: TGCGCCAGCAGTCTCCTTGGGACATATACTAATGAAAAACTGTTTTTT. Translation gives CASSLLGTYTNEKLFF.

The J gene is TRBJ1-4, the V gene TRBV7-9; 7 nucleotides align to TRBD1. Trimming at V came to 5 bases and at J to 6 bases, leaving 6 bases not matched to a gene. The CDR3 sequence is 14 residues long. The germline V gene has CDR1 SEHNR and CDR2 FQNEAQ (reference sequence). CDR3 sequence (DNA): TGTGCCAGCAGCCGGGACCAGGGGGATGAAAAACTGTTTTTT. This gives the protein CASSRDQGDEKLFF. Together with reference TRBV7-9 and TRBJ1-4, the CDR3 gives the full variable domain: DTGVSQNPRHKITKRGQNVTFRCDPISEHNRLYWYRQTLGQGPEFLTYFQNEAQLEKSRLLSDRFSAERPKGSFSTLEIQRTEQGDSAMYLCASSRDQGDEKLFFGSGTQLSVL.

V is TRBV19 and J is TRBJ1-2, with TRBD1 matching over 8 bases. Unmatched junction bases numbered 7, after V lost 3 bases and J lost 7 bases. Germline-derived CDR1 and CDR2 are LNHDA and SQIVND (reference sequence). This CDR3 is 14 amino acids long. The CDR3, as DNA: TGTGCCAGTAGTATCGGTACAGGGGGGACTGGCTACACCTTC. Translating it yields CASSIGTGGTGYTF.

CDR3 residues: CASSLAPGLTYNEQFF. For the CDR3, the DNA is TGCGCCAGCAGCTTGGCTCCGGGGTTAACTTACAATGAGCAGTTCTTC. V and J are TRBV5-1 and TRBJ2-1; weak D call: TRBD2 (5 bases). CDR1 is SGHRS and CDR2 is YFSETQ in the germline V gene. The CDR3 has 16 amino acids. The V end lost 0 bases, the J end lost 4 bases, and 14 bases lay between the germline ends.

CDR3 nucleotide sequence: TGTGCCAGCAAACCGGGACAGGGGGAAGAAAAACTGTTTTTT. It specifies CASKPGQGEEKLFF. The chain has TRBV2 and TRBJ1-4, with 11 bases lining up with TRBD1. With 7 bases clipped from V and 8 bases from J, the junction kept 6 bases outside the gene matches. Germline-derived CDR1 and CDR2 are SNHLY and FYNNEI. The CDR3 loop spans 14 amino acids.

The chain links TRBV7-2 to TRBJ1-6, with D possibly matching TRBD1 (5 bases). The germline gives CDR1 SGHTA, CDR2 FQGNSA. V was trimmed by 1 base and J by 7 bases, leaving 8 bases between them. The CDR3 runs 14 residues. CDR3 nucleotides: TGTGCCAGCAGCTTAGTAGGGGTAAATTCACCCCTCCACTTT. The encoded protein is CASSLVGVNSPLHF.

This sequence joins TRBV7-6 and TRBJ1-2; D not certain. CDR1 and CDR2 from the germline V gene are SGHVS and FNYEAQ. CDR3 length: 14 residues. V was pared by 0 bases and J by 4 bases, with 9 bases between. CDR3 coding DNA: TGTGCCAGCAGCTTAGCCGCGGCGGGCTATGGCTACACCTTC. It codes for CASSLAAAGYGYTF. Full variable domain (missing parts from reference TRBV7-6 and TRBJ1-2): GAGVSQSPRYKVTKRGQDVALRCDPISGHVSLYWYRQALGQGPEFLTYFNYEAQQDKSGLPNDRFSAERPEGSISTLTIQRTEQRDSAMYRCASSLAAAGYGYTFGSGTRLTVV.

For the CDR3, the DNA is TGTGCCAGCAGTGGGACCGCGGGCGGGGGGGCAGATACGCAGTATTTT. Its protein product is CASSGTAGGGADTQYF. This chain uses TRBV6-1 with TRBJ2-3, with 9 bases that match TRBD2. With 4 bases clipped from V and 4 bases from J, the junction kept 9 bases outside the gene matches. CDR3 length equals 16 residues. Germline V lookup: CDR1 MNHNS, CDR2 SASEGT.

This chain joins TRBV20-1 and TRBJ2-5; 7 positions agree with TRBD2. Per germline, CDR1 DFQATT and CDR2 SNEGSKA (reference sequence). V was clipped by 3 bases and J by 4 bases; unmatched bases: 8. CDR3 length equals 14 residues. The CDR3 loop reads CSASPPGGRETQYF. The CDR3 nucleotides are TGCAGTGCTAGTCCCCCGGGGGGACGAGAGACCCAGTACTTC.

This clone appeared many times. V usage is TRBV19 and J usage is TRBJ1-2; D is possibly TRBD1 (6 bases). With 4 bases removed from V and 4 bases from J, the gap between germline ends came to 13 bases. The CDR3 consists of 14 residues. Germline lookup yields CDR1 LNHDA and CDR2 SQIVND (reference sequence). The CDR3 bases are TGTGCCAGTAGTACACAGGGCTTTAGCTATGGCTACACCTTC. It translates to CASSTQGFSYGYTF.

The chain combines TRBV2 with TRBJ1-5; no definite D call. Germline CDR1 SNHLY, CDR2 FYNNEI. This CDR3 has 13 amino acids. The germline V and J ends were trimmed by 8 bases and 0 bases, with 8 bases remaining between them. The CDR3 here is CASVLYSNQPQHF. The CDR3 nucleotides read TGTGCCAGCGTCCTATATAGCAATCAGCCCCAGCATTTT.

The V call is TRBV19, the J call TRBJ1-2; D unresolved. Trimming cost V 6 bases and J 4 bases, with 30 bases left between them. Germline-derived CDR1 and CDR2 are LNHDA and SQIVND (reference sequence). This CDR3 spans 19 amino acids. The CDR3 DNA is TGTGCCAGTAGCCCCCGTAGGGAGGAGACACCGAACCGCCTCTATGGCTACACCTTC. Amino acid sequence: CASSPRREETPNRLYGYTF. The full variable domain, in which reference TRBV19 and TRBJ1-2 provide the parts outside the CDR3, is DGGITQSPKYLFRKEGQNVTLSCEQNLNHDAMYWYRQDPGQGLRLIYYSQIVNDFQKGDIAEGYSVSREKKESFPLTVTSAQKNPTAFYLCASSPRREETPNRLYGYTFGSGTRLTVV.

The rearrangement joins TRBV6-5 to TRBJ1-5; possibly TRBD1 for D (5 bases). This CDR3 region has 13 residues. V lost 6 bases, J lost 11 bases, and 17 bases lay in between. CDR1 is MNHEY and CDR2 is SVGAGI in the germline V gene. The CDR3 nucleotides are TGTGCCAGCAGGGGCAGCGGGGGGGGAGCCCAGCATTTT. It yields the protein CASRGSGGGAQHF.

The chain has TRBV6-5 and TRBJ1-1; 7 bases line up with TRBD1. V lost 2 bases, J lost 0 bases, and 6 bases stayed unmatched. CDR1 is MNHEY, CDR2 SVGAGI, per germline. The CDR3 has 16 amino acids. DNA for the CDR3: TGTGCCAGCAGTTACGCCTCAGGGGGAATGAACACTGAAGCTTTCTTT. Amino acid sequence: CASSYASGGMNTEAFF.

This chain uses TRBV4-1 with TRBJ2-3; 11 bases match TRBD2. Per germline, CDR1 MGHRA and CDR2 YSYEKL. The CDR3 contains 15 residues. V was clipped by 1 base and J by 6 bases; unmatched bases: 3. The CDR3 loop reads CASSQAWTSGDTQYF. In DNA form, the CDR3 reads TGCGCCAGCAGCCAAGCCTGGACTAGCGGGGATACGCAGTATTTT.

This rearrangement joins TRBV4-1 to TRBJ1-3; TRBD1 matches 7 bases. Per the germline V gene, CDR1 is MGHRA and CDR2 is YSYEKL. The V gene end was trimmed by 2 bases and the J gene end by 1 base; junction bases not matched to a gene: 8. The CDR3 extends over 17 amino acids. The CDR3 bases are TGCGCCAGCAGCCAAACCCTCACACAGGGGTCTGGAAACACCATATATTTT. It encodes CASSQTLTQGSGNTIYF.

This rearrangement joins TRBV5-1 to TRBJ2-3; TRBD1 is a possible D gene (5 bases). Germline loops: CDR1 SGHRS, CDR2 YFSETQ. This CDR3 contains 15 residues. Trimming stripped 0 bases from V and 1 base from J, with 9 bases between. The CDR3 is CASSLEGAGTDTQYF. The CDR3 DNA follows: TGCGCCAGCAGCTTGGAAGGGGCGGGCACAGATACGCAGTATTTT.